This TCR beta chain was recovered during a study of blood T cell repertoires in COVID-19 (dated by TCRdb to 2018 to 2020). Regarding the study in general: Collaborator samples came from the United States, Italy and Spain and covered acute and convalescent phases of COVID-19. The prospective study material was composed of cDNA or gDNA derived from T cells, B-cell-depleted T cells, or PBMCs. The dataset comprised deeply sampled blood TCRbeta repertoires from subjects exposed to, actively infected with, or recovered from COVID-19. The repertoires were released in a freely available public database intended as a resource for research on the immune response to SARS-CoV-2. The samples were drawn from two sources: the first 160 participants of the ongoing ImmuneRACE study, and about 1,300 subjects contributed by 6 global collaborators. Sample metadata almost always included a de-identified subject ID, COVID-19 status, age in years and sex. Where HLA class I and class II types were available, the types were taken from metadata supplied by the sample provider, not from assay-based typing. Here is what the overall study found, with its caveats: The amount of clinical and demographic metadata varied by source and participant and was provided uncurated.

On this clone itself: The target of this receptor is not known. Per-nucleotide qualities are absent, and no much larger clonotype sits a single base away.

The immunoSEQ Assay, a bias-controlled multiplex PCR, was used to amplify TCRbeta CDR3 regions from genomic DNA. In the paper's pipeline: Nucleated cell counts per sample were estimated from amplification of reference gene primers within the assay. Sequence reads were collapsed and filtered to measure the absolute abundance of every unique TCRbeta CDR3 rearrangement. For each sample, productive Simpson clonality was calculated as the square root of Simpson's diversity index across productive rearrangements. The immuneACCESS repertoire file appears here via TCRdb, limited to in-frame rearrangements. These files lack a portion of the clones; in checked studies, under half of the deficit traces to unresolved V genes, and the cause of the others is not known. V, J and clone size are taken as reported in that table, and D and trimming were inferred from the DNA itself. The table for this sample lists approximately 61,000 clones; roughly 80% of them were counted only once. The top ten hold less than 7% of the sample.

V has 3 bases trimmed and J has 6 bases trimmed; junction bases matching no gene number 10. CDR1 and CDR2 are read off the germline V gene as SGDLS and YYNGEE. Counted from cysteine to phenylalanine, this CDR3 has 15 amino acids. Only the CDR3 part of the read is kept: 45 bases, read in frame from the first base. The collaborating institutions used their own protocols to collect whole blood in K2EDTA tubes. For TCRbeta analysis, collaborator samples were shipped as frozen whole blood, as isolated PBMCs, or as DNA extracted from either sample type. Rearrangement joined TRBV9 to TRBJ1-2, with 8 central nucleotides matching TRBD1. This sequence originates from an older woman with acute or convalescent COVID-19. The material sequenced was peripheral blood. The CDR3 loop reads CASSARLGGQDGYTF. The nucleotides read TGTGCCAGCAGCGCCCGCCTAGGGGGACAGGATGGCTACACCTTC.